Given below is one TCR beta chain in context. Its antigen is unknown. No base qualities exist here, and no much larger clone lies one base off it. The data originate from a study of control samples from healthy donors and cancer patients (TCRdb year 2020). Relative to germline, V is missing 4 bases and J is missing 1 base, with 7 bases of the junction outside any gene match. From its cysteine to its phenylalanine, the CDR3 spans 15 amino acids. CDR3 DNA is the only sequence kept; it has 45 bases, read in frame from the first base. Taken from the germline V gene, the CDR1 and CDR2 loops are SGHRS and YFSETQ. The protocol used for the library was the immunoSEQ multiplex PCR assay. The table comes from immuneACCESS by way of TCRdb, which keeps in-frame sequences with V and J called. Part of the clones is missing from these tables; in studies checked, under half for an unresolved V gene and the rest for unknown reasons. In this sample the table shows about 94,000 clones, 75% to 95% of which occur a single time. Of the sample, over 3% is held by the ten largest clones.

The sequence was collected from a young woman in good health. The V gene is TRBV5-1 and the J gene is TRBJ1-1; 7 of the junction bases match TRBD1. Material for sequencing was blood. CDR3 loop: CASSEGAAPNTEAFF. The DNA sequence is as follows: TGCGCCAGCAGCGAGGGGGCGGCGCCGAACACTGAAGCTTTCTTT.